These 5 T cell receptor beta chains were sequenced from one sample in a study of blood T cell repertoires in COVID-19. Only in-frame clones appear in the TCRdb table, and some are missing; sequencing was by immunoSEQ multiplex PCR. Of tens of thousands of clones in the sample, roughly 84% were seen once. Material: peripheral blood. The receptors were gathered from a man over 45 with acute or convalescent COVID-19.

The rearrangement uses TRBV18 and TRBJ1-1; the match to TRBD1 covers 8 bases. Per the germline V gene, CDR1 is KGHSH and CDR2 is LQKENI. This CDR3 is built from 14 residues. The V segment lost 5 bases and the J segment 4 bases; nucleotides outside the gene matches: 6. This chain's CDR3 is CASSGDRSSTEAFF. DNA of the CDR3: TGTGCCAGCTCAGGGGACAGGAGCTCCACTGAAGCTTTCTTT.

This clone showed up just once. V usage is TRBV28 and J usage is TRBJ2-3; D is possibly TRBD2 (5 bases). From germline, CDR1 is MDHEN and CDR2 SYDVKM. The CDR3 spans 11 residues. Trimming left V 9 bases short and J 5 bases short, with 9 bases between. The CDR3 DNA is TGTGCCAGTAAAGGGAGAGATACGCAGTATTTT. Its translation is CASKGRDTQYF.

The chain links TRBV4-3 to TRBJ1-2; D is ambiguous. The CDR3 sequence is 13 residues long. With 0 bases removed from V and 3 bases from J, the gap between germline ends came to 5 bases. Germline CDR1 LGHNA, CDR2 YSLEER. CDR3 region: CASSQDIYYGYTF. Written as DNA, the CDR3 is TGCGCCAGCAGCCAAGATATATACTATGGCTACACCTTC.

The J gene is TRBJ1-6, the V gene TRBV4-3; D ambiguous. CDR3 length equals 13 residues. Trimming left V 5 bases short and J 9 bases short, with 11 bases between. Germline-derived CDR1 and CDR2 are LGHNA and YSLEER. Here the CDR3 reads CASSSIPGSPLHF. The CDR3 DNA is TGCGCCAGCAGCTCCATACCAGGTTCACCCCTCCACTTT.

The chain joins TRBV3-1 (or the pseudogene TRBV3-2) to TRBJ2-2; a weak D match, TRBD2 (6 bases). There are 14 residues in the CDR3. CDR1 and CDR2 (germline): LGHDT, YNNKEL (reference sequence). Trimming pared 4 bases from V and 5 bases from J, leaving 11 bases between. Here the CDR3 reads CASSRLAGTGELFF. DNA of the CDR3: TGTGCCAGCAGCCGGTTGGCGGGAACCGGGGAGCTGTTTTTT.